This TCR beta chain was captured in a study of CD8 T cells in ankylosing spondylitis. General study points: Matched ankylosing spondylitis synovial fluid reportedly contained a significantly enriched population of disease-linked clones. There was a TCR beta motif, made of several highly homologous variants, that appeared characteristic of ankylosing spondylitis blood. Clones linked with disease were CD8+ and fairly uncommon in the peripheral blood. Earlier literature documents some of the motif variants in reactive arthritis synovial fluid and blood.

TCR beta libraries were made by quantitative 5'-RACE with molecular barcodes. TCRdb re-analysed the 5' RACE reads in MiXCR, keeping a single row per CDR3 protein. Found here are 500,000 to 650,000 distinct CDR3 sequences, less than 6% of them singletons; the top ten hold roughly 3.2%. This clonotype was seen repeatedly, ten times or more. Its specificity is not known. Per the germline V gene, CDR1 is SQVTM and CDR2 is ANQGSEA. The CDR3 sequence is 12 residues long. Trimming stripped 3 bases from V and 7 bases from J, with 12 bases between. The TCR comes from a male donor with ankylosing spondylitis. The chain recombines TRBV29-1 with TRBJ2-5; D is uncertain. Sequenced: blood, either unsorted or a sorted T cell fraction (not recorded which). The CDR3 sequence is CSVDSTVATQYF. The DNA of the CDR3 is TGCAGCGTTGATTCGACGGTAGCGACCCAGTACTTC.